This T cell receptor (beta chain) was profiled in a study of blood T cell repertoires in COVID-19. Across the study: Some COVID-19 samples were acute and others convalescent; all came from the United States, Italy and Spain.

V was pared by 6 bases and J by 4 bases, with 9 bases between. The CDR3 loop spans 12 amino acids. CDR1 and CDR2 (germline): MGHRA, YSYEKL. This table comes from immunoSEQ multiplex PCR, and its TCRdb copy is limited to in-frame clones, with some not included. The table includes tens of thousands of clones, roughly 87% detected once. The sample consisted of peripheral blood. The gene calls are TRBV4-1 and TRBJ1-2, with D possibly TRBD1 on 5 matching bases. The TCR comes from a man aged 50 or older with COVID-19, enrolled during active disease. The CDR3 bases are TGCGCCAGCAGAGGGGTAGGCTATGGCTACACCTTC. Its protein product is CASRGVGYGYTF.